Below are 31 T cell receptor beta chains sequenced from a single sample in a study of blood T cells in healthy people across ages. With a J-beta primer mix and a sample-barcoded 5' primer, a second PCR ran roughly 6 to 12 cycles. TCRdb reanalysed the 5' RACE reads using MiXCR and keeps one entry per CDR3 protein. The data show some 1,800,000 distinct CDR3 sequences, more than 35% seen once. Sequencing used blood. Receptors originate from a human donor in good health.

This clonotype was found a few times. CDR3 amino acids: CSQYRPPGYNEQFF. The DNA of the CDR3 is TGCAGTCAGTACCGTCCCCCGGGATACAATGAGCAGTTCTTC. The chain has TRBV20-1 and TRBJ2-1; a weak D match, TRBD2 (5 bases). The CDR3 runs 14 residues. The ends were cut back, 8 bases at V and 4 bases at J, with 18 bases in the middle. Germline lookup yields CDR1 DFQATT and CDR2 SNEGSKA (reference sequence).

The CDR3 bases are TGTGCCAGCAGCTCTTACAATGGGACACACGCTTTCTTT. Translated: CASSSYNGTHAFF. The chain is built from TRBV7-2 and TRBJ1-1; the D gene is possibly TRBD1 (6 bases). Trimming pared 4 bases from V and 11 bases from J, leaving 17 bases between. From germline, CDR1 is SGHTA and CDR2 FQGNSA. The CDR3 sequence is 13 residues long.

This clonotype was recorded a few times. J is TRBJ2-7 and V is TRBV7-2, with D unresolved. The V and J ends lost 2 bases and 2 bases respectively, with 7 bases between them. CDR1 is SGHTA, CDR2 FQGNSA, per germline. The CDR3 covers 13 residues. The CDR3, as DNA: TGTGCCAGCAGCTTAAGACGCCCCTACGAGCAGTACTTC. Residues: CASSLRRPYEQYF.

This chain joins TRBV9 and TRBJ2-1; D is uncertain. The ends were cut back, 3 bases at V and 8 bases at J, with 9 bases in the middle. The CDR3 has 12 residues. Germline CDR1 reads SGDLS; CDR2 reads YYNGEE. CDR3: CASSGITHEQFF. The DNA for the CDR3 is TGTGCCAGCAGCGGAATAACACATGAGCAGTTCTTC.

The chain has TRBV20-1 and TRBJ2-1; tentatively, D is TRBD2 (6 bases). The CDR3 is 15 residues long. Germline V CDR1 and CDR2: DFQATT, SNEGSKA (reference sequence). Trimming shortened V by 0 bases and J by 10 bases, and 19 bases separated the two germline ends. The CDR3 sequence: CSARDPGVASEEQFF. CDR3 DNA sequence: TGCAGTGCTAGAGATCCGGGGGTAGCCTCGGAGGAGCAGTTCTTC.

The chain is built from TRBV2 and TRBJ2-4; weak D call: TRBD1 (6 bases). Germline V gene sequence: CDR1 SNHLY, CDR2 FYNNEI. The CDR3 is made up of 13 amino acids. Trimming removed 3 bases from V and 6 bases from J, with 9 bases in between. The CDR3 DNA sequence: TGTGCCAGCAGTGAGGACAGATCAAACATTCAGTACTTC. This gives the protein CASSEDRSNIQYF. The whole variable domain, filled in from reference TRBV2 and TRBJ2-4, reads EPEVTQTPSHQVTQMGQEVILRCVPISNHLYFYWYRQILGQKVEFLVSFYNNEISEKSEIFDDQFSVERPDGSNFTLKIRSTKLEDSAMYFCASSEDRSNIQYFGAGTRLSVL.

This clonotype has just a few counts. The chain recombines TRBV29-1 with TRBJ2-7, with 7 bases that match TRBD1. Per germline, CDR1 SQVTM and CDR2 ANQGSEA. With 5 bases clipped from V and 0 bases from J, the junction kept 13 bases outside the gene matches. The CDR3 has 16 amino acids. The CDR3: CSVSFAGTDNSYEQYF. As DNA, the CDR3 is TGCAGCGTTTCTTTCGCCGGGACAGATAACTCCTACGAGCAGTACTTC.

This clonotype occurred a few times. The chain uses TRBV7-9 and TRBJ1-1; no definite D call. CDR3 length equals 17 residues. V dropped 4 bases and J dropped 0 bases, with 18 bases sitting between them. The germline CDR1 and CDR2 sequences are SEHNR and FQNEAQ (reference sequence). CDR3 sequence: CASSSAPDWKMNTEAFF. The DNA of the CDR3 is TGTGCCAGCAGCTCCGCCCCGGACTGGAAGATGAACACTGAAGCTTTCTTT.

The CDR3 bases are TGTGCCAGCAATACTCGGACTAGCGGCCGTAATGAGCAGTTCTTC. Translation gives CASNTRTSGRNEQFF. The rearrangement uses TRBV12-3 or TRBV12-4 and TRBJ2-1, with TRBD2 matching over 10 bases. CDR3 length: 15 amino acids. With V trimmed by 7 bases and J by 7 bases, 10 bases remained unmatched.

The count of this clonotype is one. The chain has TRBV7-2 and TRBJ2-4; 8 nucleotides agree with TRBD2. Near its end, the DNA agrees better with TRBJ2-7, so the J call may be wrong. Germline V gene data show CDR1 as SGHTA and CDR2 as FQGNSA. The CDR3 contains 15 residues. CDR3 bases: TGTGCCAGCAGTCCGCGGCGGGGGGTTGCCTACGAGCAGTACTTC. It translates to CASSPRRGVAYEQYF.

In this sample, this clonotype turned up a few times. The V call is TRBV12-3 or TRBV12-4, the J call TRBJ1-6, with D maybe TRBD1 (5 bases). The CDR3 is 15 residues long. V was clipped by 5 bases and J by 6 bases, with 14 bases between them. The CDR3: CASSIAEGTNSPLHF. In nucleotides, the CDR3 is TGTGCCAGCAGTATCGCGGAGGGGACTAATTCACCCCTCCACTTT.

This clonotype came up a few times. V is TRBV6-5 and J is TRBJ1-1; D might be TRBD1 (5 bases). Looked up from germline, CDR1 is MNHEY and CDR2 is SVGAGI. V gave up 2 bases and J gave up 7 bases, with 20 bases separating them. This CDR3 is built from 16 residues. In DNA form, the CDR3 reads TGTGCCAGCAGTTACAGGGGCTTACAGGATCCCTATGAAGCTTTCTTT. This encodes CASSYRGLQDPYEAFF.

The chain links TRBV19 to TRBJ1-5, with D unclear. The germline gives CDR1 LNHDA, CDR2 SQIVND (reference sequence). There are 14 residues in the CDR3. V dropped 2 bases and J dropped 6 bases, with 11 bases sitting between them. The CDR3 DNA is TGTGCCAGTAGTATAATTTTAGGTGGTCAGCCCCAGCATTTT. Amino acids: CASSIILGGQPQHF.

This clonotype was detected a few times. The CDR3, as DNA: TGTGCCAGCAGCTTATGGGGGGACATGAGTAATTCACCCCTCCACTTT. Protein: CASSLWGDMSNSPLHF. The chain combines TRBV7-2 with TRBJ1-6; weak D call: TRBD1 (6 bases). CDR3 length equals 16 residues. V lost 2 bases and J 6 bases, leaving 14 bases between the germline ends. The germline V gene encodes CDR1 SGHTA and CDR2 FQGNSA.

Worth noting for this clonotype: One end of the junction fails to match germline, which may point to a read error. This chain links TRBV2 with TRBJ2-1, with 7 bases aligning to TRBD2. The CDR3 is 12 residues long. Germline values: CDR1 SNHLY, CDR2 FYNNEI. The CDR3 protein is CASGLGNNERFF. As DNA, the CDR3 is TGTGCCAGTGGACTAGGAAACAATGAGCGGTTCTTC.

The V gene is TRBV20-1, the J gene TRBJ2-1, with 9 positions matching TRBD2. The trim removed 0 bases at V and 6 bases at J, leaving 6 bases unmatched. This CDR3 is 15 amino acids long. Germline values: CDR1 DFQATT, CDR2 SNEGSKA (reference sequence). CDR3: CSARDAGGGANEQFF. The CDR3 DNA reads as TGCAGTGCTAGAGATGCAGGCGGGGGGGCCAATGAGCAGTTCTTC.

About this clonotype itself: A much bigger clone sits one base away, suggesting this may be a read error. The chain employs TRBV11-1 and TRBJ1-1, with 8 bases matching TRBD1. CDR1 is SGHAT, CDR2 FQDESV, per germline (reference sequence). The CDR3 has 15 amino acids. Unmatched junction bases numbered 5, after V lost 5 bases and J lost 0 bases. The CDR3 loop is CASSILQGVNTEAFF. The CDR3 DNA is TGTGCCAGCAGCATACTACAGGGGGTGAACACTGAAGCTTTCTTT.

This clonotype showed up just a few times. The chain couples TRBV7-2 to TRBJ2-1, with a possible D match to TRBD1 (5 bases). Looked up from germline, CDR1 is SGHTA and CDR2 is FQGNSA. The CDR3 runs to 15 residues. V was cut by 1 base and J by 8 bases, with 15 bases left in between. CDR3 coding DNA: TGTGCCAGCAGCTTAGACATGGGCAGGGAAGATGAGCAGTTCTTC. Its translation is CASSLDMGREDEQFF.

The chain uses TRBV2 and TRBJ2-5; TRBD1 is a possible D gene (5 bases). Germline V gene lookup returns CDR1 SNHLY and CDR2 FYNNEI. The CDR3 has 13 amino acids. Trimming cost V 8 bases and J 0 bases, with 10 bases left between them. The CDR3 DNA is TGTGCCAGCGGGGCGGATCACCAAGAGACCCAGTACTTC. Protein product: CASGADHQETQYF.

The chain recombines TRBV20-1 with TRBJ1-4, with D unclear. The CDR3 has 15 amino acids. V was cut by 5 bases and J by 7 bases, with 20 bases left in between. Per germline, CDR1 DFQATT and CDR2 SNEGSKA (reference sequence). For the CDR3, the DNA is TGCAGTGCTCCGTCCCCTACGGATCCCCGTGAAAAACTGTTTTTT. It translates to CSAPSPTDPREKLFF.

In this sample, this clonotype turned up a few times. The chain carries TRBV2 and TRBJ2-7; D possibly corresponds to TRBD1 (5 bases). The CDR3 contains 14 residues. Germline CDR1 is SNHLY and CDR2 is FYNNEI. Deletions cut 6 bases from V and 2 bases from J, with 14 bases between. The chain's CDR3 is CASRSSGNAYEQYF. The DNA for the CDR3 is TGTGCCAGCAGGTCGTCAGGGAATGCCTACGAGCAGTACTTC.

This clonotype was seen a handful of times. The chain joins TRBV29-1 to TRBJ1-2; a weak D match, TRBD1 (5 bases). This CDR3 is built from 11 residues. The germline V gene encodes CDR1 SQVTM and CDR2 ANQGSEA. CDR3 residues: CRIDRTNGYTF. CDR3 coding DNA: TGCAGGATAGACAGAACCAATGGCTACACCTTC.

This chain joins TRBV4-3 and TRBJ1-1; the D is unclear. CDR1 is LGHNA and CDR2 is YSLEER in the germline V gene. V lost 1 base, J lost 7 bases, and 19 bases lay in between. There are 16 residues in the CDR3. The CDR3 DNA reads TGCGCCAGCAGCCAAGTATTGGGCCGAAAGACCTTTGAAGCTTTCTTT. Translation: CASSQVLGRKTFEAFF.

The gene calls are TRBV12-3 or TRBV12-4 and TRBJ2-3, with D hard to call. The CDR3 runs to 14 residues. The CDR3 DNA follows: TGTGCGGTTAAAATGTACGTTCGCACAGATACGCAGTATTTT. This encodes CAVKMYVRTDTQYF.

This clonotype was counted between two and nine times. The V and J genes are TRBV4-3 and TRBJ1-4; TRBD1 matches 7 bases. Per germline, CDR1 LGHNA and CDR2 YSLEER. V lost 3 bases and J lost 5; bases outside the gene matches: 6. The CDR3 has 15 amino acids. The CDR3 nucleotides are TGCGCCAGCAGCCATACCGGGACAGAGAATGAAAAACTGTTTTTT. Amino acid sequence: CASSHTGTENEKLFF.

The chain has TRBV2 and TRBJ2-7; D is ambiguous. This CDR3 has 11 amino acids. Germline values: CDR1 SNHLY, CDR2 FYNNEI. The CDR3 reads CVSSAGYEQYF. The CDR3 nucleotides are TGTGTCAGTTCGGCCGGCTACGAGCAGTACTTC.

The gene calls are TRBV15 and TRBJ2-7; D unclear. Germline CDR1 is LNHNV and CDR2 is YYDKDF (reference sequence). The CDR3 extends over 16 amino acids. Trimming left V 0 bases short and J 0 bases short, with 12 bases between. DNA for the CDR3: TGTGCCACCAGCAGAGAACGGCCCGCAAGCTCCTACGAGCAGTACTTC. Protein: CATSRERPASSYEQYF.

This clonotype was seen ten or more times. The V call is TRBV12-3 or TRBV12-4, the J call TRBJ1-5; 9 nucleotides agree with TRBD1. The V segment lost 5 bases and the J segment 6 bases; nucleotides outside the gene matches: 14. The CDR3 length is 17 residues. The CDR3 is CASSATGQGFLTQPQHF. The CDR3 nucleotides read TGTGCCAGCAGTGCAACGGGACAGGGATTTCTCACTCAGCCCCAGCATTTT.

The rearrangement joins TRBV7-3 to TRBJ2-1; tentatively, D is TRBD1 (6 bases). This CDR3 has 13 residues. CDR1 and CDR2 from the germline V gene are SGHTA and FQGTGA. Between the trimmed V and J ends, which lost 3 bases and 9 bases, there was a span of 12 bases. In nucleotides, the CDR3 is TGTGCCAGCAGCTTCCGTCAGGGGACTGAGCAGTTCTTC. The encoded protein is CASSFRQGTEQFF.

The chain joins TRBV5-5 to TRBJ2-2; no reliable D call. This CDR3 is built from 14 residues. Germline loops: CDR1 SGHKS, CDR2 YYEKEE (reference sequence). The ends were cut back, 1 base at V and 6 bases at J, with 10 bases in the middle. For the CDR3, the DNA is TGTGCCAGCAGCTTGCAGGTCCGTGCCGGGGAGCTGTTTTTT. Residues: CASSLQVRAGELFF.

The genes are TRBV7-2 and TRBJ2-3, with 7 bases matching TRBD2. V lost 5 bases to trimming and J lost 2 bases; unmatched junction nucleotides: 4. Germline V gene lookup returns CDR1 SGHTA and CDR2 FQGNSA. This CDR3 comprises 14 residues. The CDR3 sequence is CASSPRGFTDTQYF. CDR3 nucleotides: TGTGCCAGCAGCCCGCGGGGGTTCACAGATACGCAGTATTTT.